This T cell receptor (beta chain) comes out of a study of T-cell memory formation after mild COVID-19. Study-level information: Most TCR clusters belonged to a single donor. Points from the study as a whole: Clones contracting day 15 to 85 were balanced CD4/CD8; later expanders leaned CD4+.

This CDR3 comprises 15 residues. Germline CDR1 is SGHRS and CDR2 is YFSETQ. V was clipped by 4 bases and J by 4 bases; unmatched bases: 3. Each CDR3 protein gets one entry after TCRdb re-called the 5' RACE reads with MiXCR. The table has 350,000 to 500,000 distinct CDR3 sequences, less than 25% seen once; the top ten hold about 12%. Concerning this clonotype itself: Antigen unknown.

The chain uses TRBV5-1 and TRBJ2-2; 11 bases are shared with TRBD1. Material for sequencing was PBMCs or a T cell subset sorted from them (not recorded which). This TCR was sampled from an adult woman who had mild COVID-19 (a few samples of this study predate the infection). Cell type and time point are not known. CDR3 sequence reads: CASSTGQGVTGELFF. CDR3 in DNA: TGCGCCAGCAGCACGGGACAGGGGGTCACCGGGGAGCTGTTTTTT.